The source of this T cell receptor (beta chain) is a study of CD8 T cells in ankylosing spondylitis. With respect to this clonotype: Its antigen is unknown.

Libraries for TCR beta were made by quantitative 5'-RACE with molecular barcodes. MiXCR was run by TCRdb on the 5' RACE reads, yielding one entry per CDR3 protein. Among approximately 220,000 distinct CDR3 sequences listed, around 20% were seen once. Notes on the study in general: Clones linked to the disease showed a CD8+ phenotype. They occurred at relatively low frequencies in peripheral blood. Blood from ankylosing spondylitis patients appeared to carry a characteristic roughly 8-variant TCR beta motif.

Germline loops: CDR1 KGHDR, CDR2 SFDVKD. CDR3 length equals 13 residues. Trimming pared 5 bases from V and 8 bases from J, leaving 14 bases between. This TCR came from a male donor with ankylosing spondylitis. The V call is TRBV24-1, the J call TRBJ1-2, with unresolved D. Sample: blood, either unsorted or a sorted T cell fraction (not recorded which). CDR3 loop: CATSGAHFGGYTF. The CDR3 coding sequence is TGTGCCACCAGTGGGGCCCATTTTGGCGGCTACACCTTC.